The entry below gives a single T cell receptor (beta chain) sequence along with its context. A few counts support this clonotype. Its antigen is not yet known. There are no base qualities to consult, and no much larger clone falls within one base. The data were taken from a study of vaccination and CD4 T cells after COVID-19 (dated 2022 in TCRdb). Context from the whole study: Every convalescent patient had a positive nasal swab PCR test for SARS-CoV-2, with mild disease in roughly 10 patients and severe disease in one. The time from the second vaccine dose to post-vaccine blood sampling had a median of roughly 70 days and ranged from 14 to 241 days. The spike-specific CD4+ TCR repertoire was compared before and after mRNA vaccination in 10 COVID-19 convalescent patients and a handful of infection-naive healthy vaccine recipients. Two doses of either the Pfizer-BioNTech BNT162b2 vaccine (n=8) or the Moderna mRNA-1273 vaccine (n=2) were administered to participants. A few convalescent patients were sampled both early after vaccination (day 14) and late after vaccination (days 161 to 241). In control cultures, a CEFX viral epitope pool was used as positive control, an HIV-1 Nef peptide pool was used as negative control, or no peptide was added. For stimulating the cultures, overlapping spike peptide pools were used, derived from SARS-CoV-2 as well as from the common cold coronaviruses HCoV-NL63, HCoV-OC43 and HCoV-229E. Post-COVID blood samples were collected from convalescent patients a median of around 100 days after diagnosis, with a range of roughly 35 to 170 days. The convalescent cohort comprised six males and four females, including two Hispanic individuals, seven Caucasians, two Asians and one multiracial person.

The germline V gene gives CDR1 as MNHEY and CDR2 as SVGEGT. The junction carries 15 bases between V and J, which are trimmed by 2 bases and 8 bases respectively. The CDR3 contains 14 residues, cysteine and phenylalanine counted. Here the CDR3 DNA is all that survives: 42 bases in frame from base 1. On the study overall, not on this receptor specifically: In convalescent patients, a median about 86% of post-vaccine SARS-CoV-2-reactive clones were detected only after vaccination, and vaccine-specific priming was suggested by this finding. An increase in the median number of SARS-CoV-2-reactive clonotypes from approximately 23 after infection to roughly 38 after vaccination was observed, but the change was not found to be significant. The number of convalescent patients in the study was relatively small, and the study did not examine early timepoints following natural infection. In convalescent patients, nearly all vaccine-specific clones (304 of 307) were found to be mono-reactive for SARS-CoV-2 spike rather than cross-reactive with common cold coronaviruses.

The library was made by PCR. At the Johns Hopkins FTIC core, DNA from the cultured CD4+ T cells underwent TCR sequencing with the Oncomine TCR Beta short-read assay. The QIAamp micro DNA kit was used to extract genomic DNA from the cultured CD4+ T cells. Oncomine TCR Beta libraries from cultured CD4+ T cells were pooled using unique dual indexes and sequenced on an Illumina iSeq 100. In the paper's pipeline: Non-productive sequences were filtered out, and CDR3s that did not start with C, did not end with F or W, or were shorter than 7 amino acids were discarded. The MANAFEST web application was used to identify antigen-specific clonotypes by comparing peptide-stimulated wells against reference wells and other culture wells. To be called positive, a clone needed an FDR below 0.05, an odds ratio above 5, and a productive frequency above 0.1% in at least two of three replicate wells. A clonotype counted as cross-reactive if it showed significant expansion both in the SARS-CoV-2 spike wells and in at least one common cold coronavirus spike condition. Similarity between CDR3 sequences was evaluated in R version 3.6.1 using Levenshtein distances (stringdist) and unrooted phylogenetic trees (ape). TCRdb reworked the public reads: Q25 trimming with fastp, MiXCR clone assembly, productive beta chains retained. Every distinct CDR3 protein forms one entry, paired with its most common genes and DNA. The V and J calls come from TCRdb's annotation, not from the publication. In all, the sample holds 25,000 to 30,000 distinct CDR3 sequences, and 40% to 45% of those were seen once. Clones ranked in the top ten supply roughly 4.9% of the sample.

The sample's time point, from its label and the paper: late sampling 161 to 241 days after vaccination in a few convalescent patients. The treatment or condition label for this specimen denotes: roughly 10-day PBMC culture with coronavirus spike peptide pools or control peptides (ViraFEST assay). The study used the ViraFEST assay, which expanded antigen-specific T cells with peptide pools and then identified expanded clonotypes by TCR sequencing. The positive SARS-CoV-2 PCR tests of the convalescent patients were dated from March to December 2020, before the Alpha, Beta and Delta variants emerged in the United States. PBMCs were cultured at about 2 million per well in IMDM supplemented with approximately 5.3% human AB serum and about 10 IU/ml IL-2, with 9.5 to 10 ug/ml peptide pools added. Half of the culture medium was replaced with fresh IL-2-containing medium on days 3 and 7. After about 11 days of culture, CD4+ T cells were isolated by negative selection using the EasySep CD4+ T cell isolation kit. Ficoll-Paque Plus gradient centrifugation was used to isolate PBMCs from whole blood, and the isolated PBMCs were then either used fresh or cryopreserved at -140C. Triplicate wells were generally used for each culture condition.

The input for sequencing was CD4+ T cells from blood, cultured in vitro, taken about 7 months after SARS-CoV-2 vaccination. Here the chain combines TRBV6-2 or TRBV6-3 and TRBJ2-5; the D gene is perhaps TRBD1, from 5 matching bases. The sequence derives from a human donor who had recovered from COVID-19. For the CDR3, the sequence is CASSYGAGKTTQYF. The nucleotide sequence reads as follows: TGTGCCAGCAGTTACGGGGCAGGAAAGACCACCCAGTACTTC.